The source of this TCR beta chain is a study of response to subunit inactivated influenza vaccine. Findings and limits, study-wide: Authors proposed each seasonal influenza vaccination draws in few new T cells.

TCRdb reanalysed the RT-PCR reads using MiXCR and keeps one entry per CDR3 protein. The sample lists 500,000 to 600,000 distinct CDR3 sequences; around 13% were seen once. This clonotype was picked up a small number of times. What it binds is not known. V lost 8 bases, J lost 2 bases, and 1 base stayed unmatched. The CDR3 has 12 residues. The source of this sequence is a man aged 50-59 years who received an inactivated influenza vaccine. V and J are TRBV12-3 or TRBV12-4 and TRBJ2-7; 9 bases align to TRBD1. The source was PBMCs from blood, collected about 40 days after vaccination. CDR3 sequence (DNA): TGTGCCAGCGGGGACAGGGCCTACGAGCAGTACTTC. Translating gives CASGDRAYEQYF.